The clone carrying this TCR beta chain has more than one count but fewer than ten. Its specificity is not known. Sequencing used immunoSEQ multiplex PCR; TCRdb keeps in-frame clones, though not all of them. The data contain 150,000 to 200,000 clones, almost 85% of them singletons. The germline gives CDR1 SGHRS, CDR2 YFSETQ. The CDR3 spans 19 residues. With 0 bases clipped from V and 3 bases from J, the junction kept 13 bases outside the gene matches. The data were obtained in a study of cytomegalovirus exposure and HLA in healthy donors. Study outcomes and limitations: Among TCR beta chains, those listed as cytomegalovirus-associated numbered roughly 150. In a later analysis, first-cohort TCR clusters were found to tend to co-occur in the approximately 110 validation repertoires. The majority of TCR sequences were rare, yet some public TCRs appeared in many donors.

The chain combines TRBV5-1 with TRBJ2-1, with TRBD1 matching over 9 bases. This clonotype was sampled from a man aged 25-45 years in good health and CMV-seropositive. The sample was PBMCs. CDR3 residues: CASSLAGTGYFEYYNEQFF. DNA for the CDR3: TGCGCCAGCAGCTTGGCCGGGACAGGGTATTTTGAATACTACAATGAGCAGTTCTTC.